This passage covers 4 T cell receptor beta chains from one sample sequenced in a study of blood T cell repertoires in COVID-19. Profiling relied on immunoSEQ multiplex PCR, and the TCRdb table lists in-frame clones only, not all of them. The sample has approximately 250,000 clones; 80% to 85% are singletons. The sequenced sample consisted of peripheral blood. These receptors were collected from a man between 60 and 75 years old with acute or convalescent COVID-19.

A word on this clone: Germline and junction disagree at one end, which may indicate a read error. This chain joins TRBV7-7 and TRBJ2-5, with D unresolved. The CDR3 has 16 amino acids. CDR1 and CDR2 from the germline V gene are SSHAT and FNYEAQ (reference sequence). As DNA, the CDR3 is TGTGCTAGCAGCTTAGGTACCGGGTTTGAGTCGGAGACCCAGTACTTC. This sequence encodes CASSLGTGFESETQYF.

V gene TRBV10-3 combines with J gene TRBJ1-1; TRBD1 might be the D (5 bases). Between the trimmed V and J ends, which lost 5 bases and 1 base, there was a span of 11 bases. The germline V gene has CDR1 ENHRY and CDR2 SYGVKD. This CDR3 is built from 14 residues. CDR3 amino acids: CAISSVGANTEAFF. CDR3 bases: TGTGCCATCAGTTCCGTTGGGGCGAACACTGAAGCTTTCTTT.

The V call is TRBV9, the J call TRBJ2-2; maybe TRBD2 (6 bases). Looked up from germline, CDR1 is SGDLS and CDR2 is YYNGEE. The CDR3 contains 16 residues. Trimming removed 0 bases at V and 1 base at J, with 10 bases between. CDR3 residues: CASSVGVSGNTGELFF. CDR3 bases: TGTGCCAGCAGCGTAGGGGTTAGCGGGAACACCGGGGAGCTGTTTTTT.

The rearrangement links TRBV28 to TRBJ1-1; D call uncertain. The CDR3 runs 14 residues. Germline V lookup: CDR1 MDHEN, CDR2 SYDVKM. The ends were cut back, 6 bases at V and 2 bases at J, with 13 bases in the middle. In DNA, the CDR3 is TGTGCCAGCAGGGAGATGCTAGGCAACACTGAAGCTTTCTTT. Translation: CASREMLGNTEAFF. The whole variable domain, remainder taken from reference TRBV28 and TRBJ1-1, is DVKVTQSSRYLVKRTGEKVFLECVQDMDHENMFWYRQDPGLGLRLIYFSYDVKMKEKGDIPEGYSVSREKKERFSLILESASTNQTSMYLCASREMLGNTEAFFGQGTRLTVV.